These 8 T cell receptor beta chains came from one sample sequenced in a study of prognosis after radiotherapy for stage I lung cancer. Researchers used two-round multiplex PCR to amplify TCR beta CDR3 starting from genomic DNA. Primers specific to each TRBV and TRBJ gene were used in first-round PCR. TCRdb re-called the multiplex PCR reads with MiXCR, one entry per CDR3 protein. The sample lists fewer than 40,000 distinct CDR3 sequences; 40% to 55% were seen once. This material consisted of PBMCs, taken before or after stereotactic body radiation therapy (not recorded which). The receptor source for this set is a donor aged 50 or older with non-small cell lung cancer.

This chain links TRBV20-1 with TRBJ1-6; 8 bases are a match to TRBD1. CDR1 DFQATT and CDR2 SNEGSKA come from the germline V gene (reference sequence). V lost 3 bases to trimming and J lost 10 bases; unmatched junction nucleotides: 14. The CDR3 extends over 16 amino acids. CDR3 nucleotide sequence: TGCAGTGCTAGGAGCTTGTTGACAGGGGAAAGCTCACCCCTCCACTTT. Translation: CSARSLLTGESSPLHF.

J is TRBJ2-2 and V is TRBV9, with D unresolved. V lost 1 base to trimming and J lost 6 bases, with 7 bases between them. Germline lookup yields CDR1 SGDLS and CDR2 YYNGEE. The CDR3 length is 13 residues. CDR3 DNA sequence: TGTGCCAGCAGCGTACCCCGGGCCGGGGAGCTGTTTTTT. Encoded protein: CASSVPRAGELFF.

The chain is built from TRBV6-2 or TRBV6-3 and TRBJ1-5, with a possible D match to TRBD1 (5 bases). Germline V gene lookup returns CDR1 MNHEY and CDR2 SVGEGT. V lost 10 bases and J lost 1, with 17 bases in between. This CDR3 contains 15 residues. CDR3 nucleotides: TGTGCCATCAGGAGGACATGGGGGAGCAATCAGCCCCAGCATTTT. Translating gives CAIRRTWGSNQPQHF.

This clonotype was observed at least ten times. The chain has TRBV15 and TRBJ1-3; possible D gene TRBD1, 6 bases. The length of the CDR3 is 14 residues. CDR1 LNHNV and CDR2 YYDKDF come from the germline V gene (reference sequence). Trimming removed 3 bases from V and 4 bases from J, with 10 bases in between. As DNA, the CDR3 is TGTGCCACCAGCAGCCCAGGACAGGGAAACACCATATATTTT. This encodes CATSSPGQGNTIYF.

A remark on this clonotype: One end of the junction fails to match germline, which may point to a read error. This rearrangement joins TRBV7-2 to TRBJ1-1; a weak D match, TRBD1 (5 bases). Germline loops: CDR1 SGHTA, CDR2 FQGNSA. CDR3 length: 14 amino acids. The CDR3 here is CASSFLGARTEALF. CDR3 DNA sequence: TGTGCCAGCAGCTTTCTAGGGGCGCGGACTGAAGCTTTATTT.

Turning to this clonotype: A far larger clone differs by one base, so this is likely a read error. The V gene is TRBV7-8, the J gene TRBJ2-7, with 9 bases that match TRBD1. Germline V gene data show CDR1 as SGHVS and CDR2 as FQNEAQ. The CDR3 is 14 residues long. The CDR3 nucleotides are TGTGTCAGCAGCCTAGACAGGGGGAGCTACGAGCAGTACTTC. Translated, it gives CVSSLDRGSYEQYF.

Many counts were recorded for this clonotype. The V gene is TRBV9, the J gene TRBJ2-2; D perhaps matches TRBD1 (6 bases). The germline CDR1 and CDR2 sequences are SGDLS and YYNGEE. V lost 3 bases and J lost 4, with 13 bases in between. The CDR3 sequence is 15 residues long. DNA for the CDR3: TGTGCCAGCAGCGCCAGCCTCAGGGGCACCGGGGAGCTGTTTTTT. Translation: CASSASLRGTGELFF.

Note on this clonotype: A far larger clone is one nucleotide away, so this likely arose from a read error. The rearrangement uses TRBV6-9 and TRBJ1-2; D unresolved. V was trimmed by 4 bases and J by 10 bases, leaving 22 bases between them. The V gene's germline CDR1 is MNHGY and CDR2 SVAAGI. The CDR3 sequence is 15 residues long. CDR3 nucleotide sequence: TGTGCCAGCAGTTCCGACCGCCTGAAGGAGCTCGCCTACACCTTC. As protein: CASSSDRLKELAYTF.